This T cell receptor beta chain derives from a study of shared clonotypes between healthy human individuals. Study results and caveats: The sole specimen, blood, was sampled, and tissue repertoires likely differ. Rarefaction analysis demonstrated incomplete sorted-subset sequencing notwithstanding large depth.

The table came from immunoSEQ multiplex PCR; TCRdb's copy has only in-frame clones and leaves some out. The sample lists about 2.4 million clones, approximately 93% occurring once. Germline V gene lookup returns CDR1 SGHRS and CDR2 YFSETQ. V lost 2 bases and J lost 2, with 7 bases in between. The CDR3 is 13 residues long. All donors were Caucasian adults living in Nashville, Tennessee. With respect to this clone: Its target is unknown.

Material for sequencing was naive CD4+ T cells from PBMCs. The sample's subset: CD45RA+ positively selected. This receptor was obtained from a man between 18 and 35 years old in good health. Some clones in this sample may be carry-over from other donors' samples. The chain recombines TRBV5-1 with TRBJ1-1; D is ambiguous. The chain's CDR3 is CASSFRPNTEAFF. The DNA of the CDR3 is TGCGCCAGCAGCTTCAGGCCTAACACTGAAGCTTTCTTT.